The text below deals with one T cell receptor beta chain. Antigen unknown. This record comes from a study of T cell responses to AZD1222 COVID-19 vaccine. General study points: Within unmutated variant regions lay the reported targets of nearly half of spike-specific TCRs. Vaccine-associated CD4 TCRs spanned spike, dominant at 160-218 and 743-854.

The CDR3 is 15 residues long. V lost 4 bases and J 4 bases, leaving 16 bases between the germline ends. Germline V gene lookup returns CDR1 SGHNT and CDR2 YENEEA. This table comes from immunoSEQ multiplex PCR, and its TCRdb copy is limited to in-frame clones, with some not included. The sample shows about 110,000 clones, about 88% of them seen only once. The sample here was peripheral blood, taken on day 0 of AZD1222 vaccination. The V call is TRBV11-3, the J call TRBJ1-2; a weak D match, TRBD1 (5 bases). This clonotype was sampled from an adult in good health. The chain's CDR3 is CASSYTSTGAYGYTF. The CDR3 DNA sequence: TGTGCCAGCAGCTATACCAGCACAGGAGCCTATGGCTACACCTTC.